Listed below are T cell receptor beta chains from one sample, sequenced in a study of Graves' ophthalmopathy and Graves' hyperthyroidism. TCRdb independently ran MiXCR on the multiplex PCR reads; one entry per CDR3 protein. The sample holds about 400,000 distinct CDR3 sequences, around a fifth seen once. The specimen was peripheral blood. Receptors originate from a woman under 30 with stable Graves' hyperthyroidism. CDR3s include the opening cysteine and the closing phenylalanine or tryptophan. Size tells how often a clone was seen (once, few, many) or the class of an expanded clone, and some rows leave it out.

v_gene	abundance	CDR3aa
TRBV19	NA	CASTPRGRGASYNEQFF
TRBV20-1	many	CSARGTGPPSYEQYF
TRBV28	NA	CASSVRNYEQYF
TRBV7-7	many	CASSLELAPYINQETQYF
TRBV5-1	many	CASSPGDSRYEQYF
TRBV19	many	CASSKNTITYEQYF
TRBV4-3	many	CASSLSRDRGPDSPLHF
TRBV24-1	many	CATSDLRGVIRTEAFF
TRBV28	many	CASSLPARANYGYTF
TRBV15	NA	CATSRDRGDTEAFF
TRBV6-2/TRBV6-3	many	CASSYSTGAIYGYTF
TRBV20-1	NA	CSAAGQGGYTGELFF
TRBV6-5	many	CASSSTEDYEQYF
TRBV15	many	CATSRDRQQETQYF
TRBV11-2	NA	CASSHIKTEQYF
TRBV5-1	many	CASSLANGGGTQYF
TRBV24-1	NA	CATSDTGLGGSNQPQHF
TRBV6-1	NA	CASSGDQSSYEQYF
TRBV15	many	CATSRNRQGYTGELFF
TRBV20-1	NA	CSARATVYEQYF
TRBV20-1	NA	CSARDEGWAKNIKYF
TRBV6-5	many	CASSYAVRGAEAFF
TRBV6-2/TRBV6-3	many	CASSYGRLSSYEQYF
TRBV28	NA	CASSLGRGSMTEAFF
TRBV5-1	NA	CASSGWTGGEYGYTF
TRBV20-1	few	CSASSWAENYGYTF
TRBV6-1	NA	CASSEEGRQPQHF
TRBV6-1	many	CASSRDRGITGELFF
TRBV4-2	many	CASSLTELWSETQYF
TRBV11-2	many	CASSLDPGAGANVLTF
TRBV6-4	many	CASSDGEAETQYF
TRBV25-1	many	CASIDMNTEAFF
TRBV27	NA	CASSPRGGTYEQYF
TRBV30	many	CAWTTGGETQYF
TRBV5-1	NA	CASSPGQGTMPYF
TRBV7-6	many	CASSFLAGDGDEQYF
TRBV20-1	few	CSAGPTGPISYEQYF
TRBV10-3	many	CAISESRDRYPGELFF
TRBV13	many	CASSGRDRGNSYEQYF
TRBV28	many	CASSNLGGRTYEQYF
TRBV30	many	CAWSVQQGTEAFF
TRBV4-2	NA	CASSQAAGEGYEQYF
TRBV7-9	many	CASSPSGGPVQETQYF
TRBV18	many	CASSDQGALGQPQHF
TRBV5-1	many	CASSLRPRGTETQYF
TRBV15	NA	CATSRDRDRDETQYF
TRBV25-1	many	CASTGTGPYEQYF
TRBV20-1	many	CSARSLGRQYF
TRBV12-3/TRBV12-4	many	CASNQGGGQETQYF
TRBV19	many	CASSSPGTASYEQYF
TRBV7-9	many	CASSVPGQGAYEQYF
TRBV6-2/TRBV6-3	many	CASRGTGNYEQYF
TRBV30	NA	CAWSHGPRYGYTF
TRBV12-3/TRBV12-4	NA	CASNMGARNSPLHF
TRBV12-3/TRBV12-4	many	CASSPRVGNQPQHF
TRBV6-1	NA	CASSPIRDFTEAFF
TRBV6-1	NA	CASSDWLGDTEAFF
TRBV12-3/TRBV12-4	NA	CASSSAQTRAWGYEQYF
TRBV4-1	once	CASSQDTGHFSETQYF